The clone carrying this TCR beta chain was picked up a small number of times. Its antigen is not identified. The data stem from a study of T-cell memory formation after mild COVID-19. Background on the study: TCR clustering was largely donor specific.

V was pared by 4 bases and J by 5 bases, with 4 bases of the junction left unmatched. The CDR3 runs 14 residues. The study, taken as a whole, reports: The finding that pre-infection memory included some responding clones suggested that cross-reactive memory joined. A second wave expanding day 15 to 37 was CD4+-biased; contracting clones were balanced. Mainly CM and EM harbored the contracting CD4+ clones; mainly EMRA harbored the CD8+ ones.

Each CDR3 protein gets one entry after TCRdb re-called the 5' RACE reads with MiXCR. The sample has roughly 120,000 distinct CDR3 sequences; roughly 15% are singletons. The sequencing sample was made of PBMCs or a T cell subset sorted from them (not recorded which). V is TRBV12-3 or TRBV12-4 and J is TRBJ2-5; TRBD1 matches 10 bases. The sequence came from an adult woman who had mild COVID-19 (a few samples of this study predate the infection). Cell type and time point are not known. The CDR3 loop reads CASSYGQGGETQYF. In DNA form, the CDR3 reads TGTGCCAGCAGTTACGGACAGGGGGGCGAGACCCAGTACTTC.